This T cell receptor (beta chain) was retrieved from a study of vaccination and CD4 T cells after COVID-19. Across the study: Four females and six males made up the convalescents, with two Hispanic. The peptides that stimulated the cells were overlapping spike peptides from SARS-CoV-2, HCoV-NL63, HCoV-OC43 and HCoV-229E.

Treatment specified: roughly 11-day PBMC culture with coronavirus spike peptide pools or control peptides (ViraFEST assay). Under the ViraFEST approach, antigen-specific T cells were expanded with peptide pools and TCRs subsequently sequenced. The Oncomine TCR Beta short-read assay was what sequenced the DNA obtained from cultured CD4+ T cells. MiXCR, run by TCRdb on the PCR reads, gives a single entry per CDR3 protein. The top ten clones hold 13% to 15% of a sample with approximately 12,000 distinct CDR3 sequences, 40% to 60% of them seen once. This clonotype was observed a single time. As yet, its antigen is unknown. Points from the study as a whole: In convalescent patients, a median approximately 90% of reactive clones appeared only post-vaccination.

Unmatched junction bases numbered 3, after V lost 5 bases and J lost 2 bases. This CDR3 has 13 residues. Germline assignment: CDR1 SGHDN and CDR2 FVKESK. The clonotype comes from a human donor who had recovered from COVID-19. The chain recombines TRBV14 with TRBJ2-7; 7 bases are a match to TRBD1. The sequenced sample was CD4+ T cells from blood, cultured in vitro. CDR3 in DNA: TGTGCCAGCAGCTACAGGGGCGCCTACGAGCAGTACTTC. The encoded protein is CASSYRGAYEQYF.